This T cell receptor beta chain was recovered during a study of shared clonotypes between healthy human individuals. With 5 bases removed from V and 1 base from J, the gap between germline ends came to 11 bases. The germline gives CDR1 MDHEN, CDR2 SYDVKM. The CDR3 covers 14 residues. TCRdb's table, derived via immunoSEQ multiplex PCR, lists solely in-frame clones and lacks some. The sample includes hundreds of thousands of clones, approximately 80% of them seen just once. All donors qualified as healthy HIV-negative adults and had experienced no recent acute infections or vaccinations. Sample: PBMCs. The TCR comes from a woman in her forties in good health. Some clones in this sample may be carry-over from other donors' samples. The genes are TRBV28 and TRBJ1-1; D unresolved. CDR3 residues: CASSPLAANTEAFF. The CDR3 bases are TGTGCCAGCAGTCCGTTGGCGGCGAACACTGAAGCTTTCTTT.